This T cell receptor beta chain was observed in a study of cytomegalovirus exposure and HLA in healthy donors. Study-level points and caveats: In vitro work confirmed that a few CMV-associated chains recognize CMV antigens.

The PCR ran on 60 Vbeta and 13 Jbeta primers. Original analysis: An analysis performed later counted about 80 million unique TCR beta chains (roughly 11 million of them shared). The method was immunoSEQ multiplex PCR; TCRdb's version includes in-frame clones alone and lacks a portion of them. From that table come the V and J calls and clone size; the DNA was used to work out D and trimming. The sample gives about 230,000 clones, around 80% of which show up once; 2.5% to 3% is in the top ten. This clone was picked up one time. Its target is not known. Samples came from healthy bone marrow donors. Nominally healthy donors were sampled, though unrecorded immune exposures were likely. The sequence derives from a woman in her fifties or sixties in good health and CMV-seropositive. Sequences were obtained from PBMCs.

Here the CDR3 DNA reads TGTGCCAGCAGTCCGCCGGGGGGGTCGCCTGGCATCCACGAGCAGTACTTC. Protein sequence: CASSPPGGSPGIHEQYF. The chain recombines TRBV28 with TRBJ2-5; 8 bases align to TRBD2. The end of the DNA is better explained by TRBJ2-7, so the J call may be wrong. The CDR3 has 17 residues. From germline, CDR1 is MDHEN and CDR2 SYDVKM.